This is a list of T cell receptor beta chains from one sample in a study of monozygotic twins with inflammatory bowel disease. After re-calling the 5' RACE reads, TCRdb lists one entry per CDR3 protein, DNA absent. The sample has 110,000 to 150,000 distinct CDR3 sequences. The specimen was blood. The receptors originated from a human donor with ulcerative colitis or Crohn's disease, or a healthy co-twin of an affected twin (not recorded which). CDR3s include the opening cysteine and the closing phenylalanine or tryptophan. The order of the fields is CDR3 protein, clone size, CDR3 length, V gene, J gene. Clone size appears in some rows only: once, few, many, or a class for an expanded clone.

CAWRGGSGNTIYF	NA	13	TRBV30	TRBJ1-3
CASRRALSSYEQYF	NA	14	TRBV6-2/TRBV6-3	TRBJ2-7
CSVEDELGLGGYEQYF	NA	16	TRBV29-1	TRBJ2-7
CASSLGTGGFRTYEQYF	NA	17	TRBV28	TRBJ2-7
CSVEARGPGNTIYF	medium-sized	14	TRBV29-1	TRBJ1-3
CAISQTGLGGAFF	NA	13	TRBV10-3	TRBJ1-1
CAISSDLEGYYEQYF	NA	15	TRBV10-3	TRBJ2-7
CSVDSQGQSYEQYF	NA	14	TRBV29-1	TRBJ2-7
CASHRAASTDTQYF	NA	14	TRBV5-1	TRBJ2-3
CASSLRWLGNQPQHF	NA	15	TRBV7-2	TRBJ1-5
CASSLDRVPYEQYF	NA	14	TRBV5-4	TRBJ2-7
CASSPDTKNIQYF	NA	13	TRBV27	TRBJ2-4
CASSLQGAVETQYF	NA	14	TRBV27	TRBJ2-5
CASSLGPGEKLFF	NA	13	TRBV7-6	TRBJ1-4
CASSGGVDRRF	NA	11	TRBV5-1	TRBJ2-7
CASRPDRGTEAFF	NA	13	TRBV12-3/TRBV12-4	TRBJ1-1
CASSPTPPSNQPQHF	NA	15	TRBV18	TRBJ1-5
CATSDYRTSDTGELFF	NA	16	TRBV24-1	TRBJ2-2
CASSLRQGLYNEQFF	NA	15	TRBV7-9	TRBJ2-1
CATRQGVDEQFF	NA	12	TRBV10-3	TRBJ2-1
CASTIRGGGVSGANVLTF	NA	18	TRBV3-1	TRBJ2-6
CSGARDRRRYEQYF	NA	14	TRBV20-1	TRBJ2-7
CASSLPQGEQYF	NA	12	TRBV6-6	TRBJ2-7
CASGRTGTSGDTIYF	NA	15	TRBV7-3	TRBJ1-3
CASSFRTGNGYTF	NA	13	TRBV28	TRBJ1-2
CSASSPSYTQYF	NA	12	TRBV20-1	TRBJ2-3
CSARGKDRGVRYNSPLHF	NA	18	TRBV20-1	TRBJ1-6
CASSNRMGQGGHSNQPQHF	NA	19	TRBV19	TRBJ1-5
CSVEEGRDTQYF	NA	12	TRBV29-1	TRBJ2-3
CASSFLDRGPGYTF	NA	14	TRBV5-1	TRBJ1-2
CATRQETNTGELFF	NA	14	TRBV24-1	TRBJ2-2
CASRPDRGREKLFF	NA	14	TRBV5-1	TRBJ1-4
CATKRGQDGYF	NA	11	TRBV27	TRBJ2-7
CATSDFRETQYF	NA	12	TRBV24-1	TRBJ2-5
CASSPDRGRDEQYF	NA	14	TRBV5-4	TRBJ2-7
CSVEDGGEGLGNEQFF	NA	16	TRBV29-1	TRBJ2-1
CASSLAGSATGELFF	NA	15	TRBV5-1	TRBJ2-2
CASSQDLGDTQYF	NA	13	TRBV14	TRBJ2-3
CASIRDVFNSPLHF	NA	14	TRBV10-1	TRBJ1-6
CSVDLTGHRGELFF	NA	14	TRBV29-1	TRBJ2-2
CASTLRGIATNEKLFF	NA	16	TRBV27	TRBJ1-4
CSVEDLQGSQETQYF	NA	15	TRBV29-1	TRBJ2-5
CASSLGSHGVDTQYF	NA	15	TRBV7-3	TRBJ2-3
CASSLARGYGYTF	NA	13	TRBV5-1	TRBJ1-2
CASSELGQGVSGELFF	NA	16	TRBV25-1	TRBJ2-2
CASSLTGGTPITDTQYF	NA	17	TRBV5-1	TRBJ2-3
CSVSQGVMYEQYF	NA	13	TRBV29-1	TRBJ2-7
CAIKTPTGELFF	NA	12	TRBV10-3	TRBJ2-2
CASSLESGGGNTIYF	NA	15	TRBV5-1	TRBJ1-3
CASSRTSGSWYEQYF	NA	15	TRBV5-1	TRBJ2-7
CASSQDRGADSTDTQYF	NA	17	TRBV4-1	TRBJ2-3
CASSPSYGGGNYGYTF	NA	16	TRBV6-5	TRBJ1-2
CASSLQVGAGAGELFF	NA	16	TRBV7-2	TRBJ2-2
CASSHPGTSGRNEQFF	NA	16	TRBV3-1	TRBJ2-1
CASSLEEQGRGYTF	NA	14	TRBV5-1	TRBJ1-2